Shown below are 21 T cell receptor beta chains from a single sample sequenced in a study of blood T cell repertoires in COVID-19. Data came from immunoSEQ multiplex PCR; TCRdb stores just in-frame clones and leaves some out. The sample shows 95,000 to 120,000 clones, approximately 82% of them seen only once. The specimen was peripheral blood. The receptors were gathered from a woman aged 70 to 79 with acute or convalescent COVID-19.

This rearrangement joins TRBV6-1 to TRBJ1-1; no firm D call. The germline V gene encodes CDR1 MNHNS and CDR2 SASEGT. The CDR3 sequence is 14 residues long. Between the trimmed V and J ends, which lost 1 base and 4 bases, there was a span of 10 bases. The CDR3: CASSEVGRVTEAFF. CDR3 DNA: TGTGCCAGCAGTGAAGTCGGCCGGGTCACTGAAGCTTTCTTT.

The chain is built from TRBV9 and TRBJ2-1; weak D call: TRBD2 (5 bases). V lost 2 bases to trimming and J lost 5 bases, with 17 bases between them. This CDR3 has 16 residues. Per germline, CDR1 SGDLS and CDR2 YYNGEE. CDR3 sequence: CASSVRSSPSHNEQFF. The CDR3 region has the DNA TGTGCCAGCAGCGTGCGGTCTAGCCCTTCCCACAATGAGCAGTTCTTC.

This chain connects TRBV7-6 to TRBJ2-1; 11 bases match TRBD1. V lost 2 bases to trimming and J lost 9 bases; unmatched junction nucleotides: 12. The CDR3 consists of 17 residues. The germline CDR1 and CDR2 sequences are SGHVS and FNYEAQ. Written as DNA, the CDR3 is TGTGCCAGCAGCTTAAGTGTCCCGGACAGGGGGCATGGTGAGCAGTTCTTC. Translating it yields CASSLSVPDRGHGEQFF.

Notes on this clone: This CDR3 is also generated by other DNA sequences in the sample. The chain employs TRBV5-1 and TRBJ1-2; no definite D call. Germline loops: CDR1 SGHRS, CDR2 YFSETQ. Trimming cost V 0 bases and J 2 bases, with 8 bases left between them. The CDR3 has 14 residues. Here the CDR3 DNA reads TGCGCCAGCAGCTTGGCAGAGGGCAACTATGGCTACACCTTC. This codes for CASSLAEGNYGYTF.

The V gene is TRBV13, the J gene TRBJ2-5, with 7 bases identical to TRBD1. This CDR3 is built from 15 residues. V shed 5 bases, J shed 9 bases, and the junction held 15 bases outside the gene matches. Germline lookup yields CDR1 PRHDT and CDR2 FYEKMQ (reference sequence). The CDR3 sequence is CASSTGQAWPRAQYF. The DNA for the CDR3 is TGTGCCAGCAGCACTGGACAGGCTTGGCCAAGGGCCCAGTACTTC.

The chain combines TRBV28 with TRBJ1-6, with 7 bases identical to TRBD1. CDR3 length: 14 amino acids. The V segment lost 6 bases and the J segment 9 bases; nucleotides outside the gene matches: 8. The germline V gene has CDR1 MDHEN and CDR2 SYDVKM. The CDR3 DNA follows: TGTGCCAGCAGACCAACAGGGGAGAGTTCACCCCTCCACTTT. Its translation: CASRPTGESSPLHF.

J is TRBJ2-7 and V is TRBV4-2; TRBD2 aligns across 10 bases. Germline V gene sequence: CDR1 LGHNA, CDR2 YNFKEQ. J lost 4 bases, V lost 6 bases, and 6 bases had no gene match. The CDR3 is 14 residues long. CDR3 region: CASSPSGSFYEQYF. CDR3 nucleotides: TGTGCCAGCAGTCCTAGCGGGAGCTTTTACGAGCAGTACTTC.

The chain recombines TRBV6-5 with TRBJ1-1; D gene uncertain. The V gene lost 2 bases and the J gene lost 1 base, with 8 bases spanning the gap. Germline V gene lookup returns CDR1 MNHEY and CDR2 SVGAGI. This CDR3 has 14 amino acids. This chain's CDR3 is CASSYQSGNTEAFF. In nucleotides, the CDR3 is TGTGCCAGCAGTTACCAATCGGGGAACACTGAAGCTTTCTTT.

The chain links TRBV11-2 to TRBJ2-7, with 10 bases aligning to TRBD1. CDR3 size: 14 residues. The junction had 6 bases not matched to a gene; V was cut back by 5 bases and J by 5 bases. Germline CDR1 SGHAT, CDR2 FQNNGV. In DNA form, the CDR3 reads TGTGCCAGCAGCCGGGACAGGGGAACCCACGAGCAGTACTTC. Its protein is CASSRDRGTHEQYF.

In the case of this clone: Other DNA sequences in the same sample also yield this CDR3. This chain connects TRBV19 to TRBJ1-1, with D unclear. V lost 3 bases and J lost 0, with 8 bases in between. Germline assignment: CDR1 LNHDA and CDR2 SQIVND (reference sequence). CDR3 length equals 14 residues. The CDR3 region has the DNA TGTGCCAGTAGTATTGGCCGGGTGAACACTGAAGCTTTCTTT. Protein: CASSIGRVNTEAFF.

J is TRBJ1-5 and V is TRBV5-6; D gene unclear. Trimming left V 5 bases short and J 5 bases short, with 11 bases between. This CDR3 region has 13 residues. Germline loops: CDR1 SGHDT, CDR2 YYEEEE. CDR3 sequence reads: CASSLPGDQPQHF. The CDR3 region has the DNA TGTGCCAGCAGTCTCCCTGGAGATCAGCCCCAGCATTTT.

The rearrangement links TRBV19 to TRBJ2-2; the match to TRBD1 covers 8 bases. Germline CDR1 and CDR2: LNHDA and SQIVND (reference sequence). The ends lost 4 bases at V and 3 bases at J; junction bases unmatched: 7. The CDR3 is 16 residues long. The CDR3: CASSTWDRIYTGELFF. For the CDR3, the DNA is TGTGCCAGTAGTACCTGGGACAGGATTTACACCGGGGAGCTGTTTTTT.

The CDR3 here is CASTTLTRSGNTEAFF. The CDR3 bases are TGTGCCAGCACTACTCTAACCCGGAGCGGGAACACTGAAGCTTTCTTT. V is TRBV6-9 and J is TRBJ1-1; D gene ambiguous. Trimming took off 7 bases at V and 1 base at J, with 19 bases between the two ends. Germline lookup yields CDR1 MNHGY and CDR2 SVAAGI. The CDR3 has 16 amino acids.

The genes are TRBV5-4 and TRBJ2-5, with TRBD2 identical over 8 bases. The CDR3 consists of 14 residues. The trim removed 0 bases at V and 7 bases at J, leaving 5 bases unmatched. Germline V gives CDR1 SGHNT, CDR2 YYREEE (reference sequence). In nucleotides, the CDR3 is TGTGCCAGCAGCTTGGAAAGCGGGAGCGGGACCCAGTACTTC. Encoded protein: CASSLESGSGTQYF. The entire variable domain, with the rest obtained from reference TRBV5-4 and TRBJ2-5, is as follows: ETGVTQSPTHLIKTRGQQVTLRCSSQSGHNTVSWYQQALGQGPQFIFQYYREEENGRGNFPPRFSGLQFPNYSSELNVNALELDDSALYLCASSLESGSGTQYFGPGTRLLVL.

This clone was counted once. The rearrangement uses TRBV18 and TRBJ2-5, with TRBD1 matching 11 bases. The CDR3 is made up of 16 amino acids. Germline-derived CDR1 and CDR2 are KGHSH and LQKENI. V shed 6 bases, J shed 3 bases, and the junction held 9 bases outside the gene matches. DNA for the CDR3: TGTGCCAGCTCGCGGTCACCGGGACAGGGGGAAGAGACCCAGTACTTC. Amino acids: CASSRSPGQGEETQYF.

This rearrangement joins TRBV25-1 to TRBJ2-5; 11 nucleotides match TRBD2. CDR3 size: 16 residues. The trim removed 0 bases at V and 5 bases at J, leaving 5 bases unmatched. From germline, CDR1 is MGHDK and CDR2 SYGVNS. Here the CDR3 DNA reads TGTGCCAGCAGTGAATATGGGACTAGCGGCGATGAGACCCAGTACTTC. Amino acid sequence: CASSEYGTSGDETQYF.

This clone was seen only once. The gene calls are TRBV4-2 and TRBJ1-6; D remains unclear. V lost 5 bases and J lost 8, with 22 bases in between. Germline-derived CDR1 and CDR2 are LGHNA and YNFKEQ. The CDR3 spans 17 residues. In DNA form, the CDR3 reads TGTGCCAGCAGCTCGCATCCCGCCCCCGGGTCCGATTCACCCCTCCACTTT. Translating it yields CASSSHPAPGSDSPLHF.

V usage is TRBV5-4 and J usage is TRBJ2-6, with D possibly being TRBD2 (6 bases). CDR1 and CDR2 from the germline V gene are SGHNT and YYREEE (reference sequence). CDR3 length: 16 residues. The V and J ends lost 4 bases and 2 bases respectively, with 13 bases between them. The CDR3 bases are TGTGCCAGCAGCCCCCGTGGAGGGACTGGGGCCAACGTCCTGACTTTC. Translated: CASSPRGGTGANVLTF.

The J gene is TRBJ2-1, the V gene TRBV28; 10 bases are shared with TRBD2. This CDR3 spans 17 amino acids. With V trimmed by 1 base and J by 1 base, 4 bases remained unmatched. Germline CDR1 is MDHEN and CDR2 is SYDVKM. The CDR3 DNA follows: TGTGCCAGCAGTTTATTCCTAGCGGGAGTGTCCTACAATGAGCAGTTCTTC. This codes for CASSLFLAGVSYNEQFF.

The J gene is TRBJ1-2, the V gene TRBV4-2; D possibly corresponds to TRBD1 (6 bases). Germline-derived CDR1 and CDR2 are LGHNA and YNFKEQ. Trimming removed 4 bases from V and 2 bases from J, with 11 bases in between. The CDR3 is 14 residues long. CDR3 sequence: CASSPGQSNYGYTF. CDR3 DNA: TGTGCCAGCAGCCCAGGACAGTCGAACTATGGCTACACCTTC.

This chain connects TRBV27 to TRBJ1-6, with TRBD1 identical over 7 bases. After removal of 6 bases from V and 7 bases from J, the junction contained 12 bases not matched to a gene. CDR1 MNHEY and CDR2 SMNVEV come from the germline V gene (reference sequence). This CDR3 comprises 16 residues. As DNA, the CDR3 is TGTGCCAGCAGCACGCTCACAGGGGTAGGCAATTCACCCCTCCACTTT. Its protein is CASSTLTGVGNSPLHF.